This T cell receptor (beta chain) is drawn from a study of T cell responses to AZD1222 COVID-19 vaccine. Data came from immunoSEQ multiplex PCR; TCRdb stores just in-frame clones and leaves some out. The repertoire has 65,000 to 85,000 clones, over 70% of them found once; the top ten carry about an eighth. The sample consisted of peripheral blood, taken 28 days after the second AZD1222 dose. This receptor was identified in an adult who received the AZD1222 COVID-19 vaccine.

The chain's CDR3 is CASSPTNTDTQYF. CDR3 nucleotide sequence: TGTGCCAGCTCACCGACTAACACAGATACGCAGTATTTT. This chain uses TRBV18 with TRBJ2-3; a weak D match, TRBD2 (5 bases). Trimming took off 3 bases at V and 2 bases at J, with 6 bases between the two ends. This CDR3 has 13 residues. In germline, CDR1 is KGHSH, CDR2 LQKENI.